Described below is a single TCR beta chain sequence and its context. Its antigen is undetermined. Measured with immunoSEQ multiplex PCR; TCRdb has only the in-frame clones, and not every one. Of fewer than 65,000 clones in the sample, approximately 79% are singletons; the top ten hold approximately 10%. This sample is drawn from a study of T cell responses to AZD1222 COVID-19 vaccine. Deletions cut 3 bases from V and 5 bases from J, with 14 bases between. Germline CDR1 SGHAT, CDR2 FQNNGV. CDR3 length: 15 residues. Findings and limits, study-wide: Spike-wide vaccine-associated CD4 TCRs dominated at 160-218 and 743-854. Without day 14 samples, only post-peak T cell repertoires were studied.

This sample comprised peripheral blood, obtained on day 0 of AZD1222 vaccination. This receptor was identified in an adult in good health. This sequence joins TRBV11-2 and TRBJ1-5; D is perhaps TRBD1 (6 bases). The CDR3, as DNA: TGTGCCAGCAGCTTTGGCAGGGGAAAATATCAGCCCCAGCATTTT. Protein: CASSFGRGKYQPQHF. The full variable domain, its missing parts supplied by reference TRBV11-2 and TRBJ1-5, is EAGVAQSPRYKIIEKRQSVAFWCNPISGHATLYWYQQILGQGPKLLIQFQNNGVVDDSQLPKDRFSAERLKGVDSTLKIQPAKLEDSAVYLCASSFGRGKYQPQHFGDGTRLSIL.